The 28 T cell receptor beta chains below come from one sample, sequenced in a study of blood T cell repertoires in COVID-19. The assay was immunoSEQ multiplex PCR, and TCRdb's table has in-frame clones only and misses some. The data show about 65,000 clones, over 70% seen once. Sample: peripheral blood. Every receptor here comes from a human donor in a cohort sampled during active COVID-19.

This chain connects TRBV10-3 to TRBJ2-7; 11 positions agree with TRBD2. Germline values: CDR1 ENHRY, CDR2 SYGVKD. The CDR3 is 16 amino acids. Losses at the gene ends were 3 bases for V and 2 bases for J; bases not matched to a gene: 6. The CDR3 nucleotides read TGTGCCATCAGTGAACAGACTAGCGGGGCGCCCTACGAGCAGTACTTC. It translates to CAISEQTSGAPYEQYF.

This clone has only one observation. The rearrangement joins TRBV12-3 or TRBV12-4 to TRBJ1-2; 9 nucleotides agree with TRBD1. This CDR3 comprises 13 residues. J gave up 10 bases and V 6 bases, and 9 bases lay outside the gene matches. The CDR3 DNA follows: TGTGCCAGCAGCCCAGACAGGGGGTACGACTACACCTTC. Residues: CASSPDRGYDYTF.

This clone was detected ten times or more. V and J are TRBV5-4 and TRBJ2-7; 7 bases line up with TRBD1. Germline V gene sequence: CDR1 SGHNT, CDR2 YYREEE (reference sequence). CDR3 length: 15 amino acids. With V trimmed by 6 bases and J by 0 bases, 9 bases remained unmatched. CDR3: CASTIWDSSSYEQYF. For the CDR3, the DNA is TGTGCCAGCACCATCTGGGACAGCAGCTCCTACGAGCAGTACTTC.

The gene calls are TRBV7-2 and TRBJ1-2; D perhaps matches TRBD1 (5 bases). Germline V gene data show CDR1 as SGHTA and CDR2 as FQGNSA. V was pared by 2 bases and J by 8 bases, with 18 bases between. This CDR3 has 15 residues. The CDR3 DNA is TGTGCCAGCAGCTTACCCCCAGGGCAGGGTGGGGGCTACACCTTC. It yields the protein CASSLPPGQGGGYTF.

The CDR3 is CSANIVREQFF. The CDR3 DNA reads as TGCAGTGCCAATATAGTCCGTGAGCAGTTCTTC. The rearrangement joins TRBV20-1 to TRBJ2-1; D not certain. CDR3 length: 11 amino acids. CDR1 DFQATT and CDR2 SNEGSKA come from the germline V gene (reference sequence). Trimming pared 6 bases from V and 9 bases from J, leaving 12 bases between.

A single count supports this clone. The chain uses TRBV18 and TRBJ1-1; maybe TRBD1 (5 bases). Trimming cost V 6 bases and J 0 bases, with 17 bases left between them. CDR1 KGHSH and CDR2 LQKENI come from the germline V gene. The CDR3 loop spans 16 amino acids. The CDR3 here is CASSPFSGDLNTEAFF. As DNA, the CDR3 is TGTGCCAGCTCGCCTTTTTCGGGGGATCTGAACACTGAAGCTTTCTTT.

This clone was counted only a few times. The rearrangement links TRBV5-1 to TRBJ2-6; possibly TRBD2 for D (7 bases). Germline CDR1 reads SGHRS; CDR2 reads YFSETQ. Deletions cut 2 bases from V and 1 base from J, with 16 bases between. The CDR3 is made up of 18 amino acids. The CDR3 DNA is TGCGCCAGCAGCTTCGGGGGGCAAGGCTTTTCTGGGGCCAACGTCCTGACTTTC. It yields the protein CASSFGGQGFSGANVLTF.

This sequence joins TRBV27 and TRBJ2-7, with D perhaps TRBD1 (5 bases). This CDR3 contains 16 residues. The ends were cut back, 4 bases at V and 0 bases at J, with 16 bases in the middle. The germline V gene has CDR1 MNHEY and CDR2 SMNVEV (reference sequence). As DNA, the CDR3 is TGTGCCAGCAGTTATAGGGCCGAACAGGCCTCCTACGAGCAGTACTTC. It specifies CASSYRAEQASYEQYF.

V is TRBV18 and J is TRBJ2-7, with D possibly being TRBD1 (5 bases). V lost 4 bases and J 3 bases, leaving 10 bases between the germline ends. Germline loops: CDR1 KGHSH, CDR2 LQKENI. There are 13 residues in the CDR3. For the CDR3, the DNA is TGTGCCAGCTCACGGATTCAGGGCTACGAGCAGTACTTC. Protein sequence: CASSRIQGYEQYF.

Only a few counts were recorded for this clone. The chain has TRBV18 and TRBJ2-2; 7 positions agree with TRBD2. This CDR3 contains 15 residues. Trimming removed 3 bases from V and 6 bases from J; junction bases left unmatched: 7. The germline V gene encodes CDR1 KGHSH and CDR2 LQKENI. The CDR3 spells CASSPSGKAAGELFF. CDR3 DNA: TGTGCCAGCTCACCGAGCGGGAAGGCGGCCGGGGAGCTGTTTTTT.

V gene TRBV7-9 combines with J gene TRBJ1-1; 7 positions agree with TRBD1. After removal of 5 bases from V and 1 base from J, the junction contained 10 bases not matched to a gene. Germline V gene lookup returns CDR1 SEHNR and CDR2 FQNEAQ (reference sequence). The CDR3 has 16 residues. The CDR3 DNA is TGTGCCAGCAGCACGACAGGGTGGGGAGCGAACACTGAAGCTTTCTTT. It translates to CASSTTGWGANTEAFF.

The chain recombines TRBV15 with TRBJ2-7, with a weak D call TRBD1 (5 bases). The CDR3 contains 13 residues. Trimming took off 0 bases at V and 7 bases at J, with 10 bases between the two ends. CDR1 is LNHNV, CDR2 YYDKDF, per germline (reference sequence). The CDR3 protein is CATSRDRVGEQYF. CDR3 bases: TGTGCCACCAGCAGAGACAGGGTCGGGGAGCAGTACTTC. The full variable domain, with the rest looked up from reference TRBV15 and TRBJ2-7, is DAMVIQNPRYQVTQFGKPVTLSCSQTLNHNVMYWYQQKSSQAPKLLFHYYDKDFNNEADTPDNFQSRRPNTSFCFLDIRSPGLGDTAMYLCATSRDRVGEQYFGPGTRLTVT.

The J gene is TRBJ1-1, the V gene TRBV3-1 (or the pseudogene TRBV3-2); D gene ambiguous. The V and J ends lost 1 base and 6 bases respectively, with 21 bases between them. In germline, CDR1 is LGHDT, CDR2 YNNKEL (reference sequence). This CDR3 is 17 amino acids long. This CDR3 reads CASSQAEGAGLVAEAFF. CDR3 nucleotides: TGTGCCAGCAGCCAAGCGGAGGGCGCGGGCTTGGTAGCTGAAGCTTTCTTT.

This clone turned up a few times. This rearrangement joins TRBV4-2 to TRBJ1-3; a weak D match, TRBD1 (6 bases). The V gene's germline CDR1 is LGHNA and CDR2 YNFKEQ. CDR3 length: 17 residues. V was trimmed by 2 bases and J by 0 bases, leaving 14 bases between them. CDR3 amino acids: CASSQPLLGASGNTIYF. CDR3 DNA: TGTGCCAGCAGCCAACCCCTGTTGGGGGCCTCTGGAAACACCATATATTTT.

The rearrangement uses TRBV12-3 or TRBV12-4 and TRBJ2-1; D is unclear. Between the trimmed V and J ends, which lost 5 bases and 5 bases, there was a span of 10 bases. The CDR3 is made up of 13 amino acids. As DNA, the CDR3 is TGTGCCAGCAGTCTCTCTACTAACAATGAGCAGTTCTTC. It encodes CASSLSTNNEQFF.

The chain carries TRBV3-1 (or the pseudogene TRBV3-2) and TRBJ1-4; 9 positions match TRBD1. The CDR3 is 15 amino acids. V shed 3 bases and J 9 bases; nucleotides not matched to a gene: 8. The germline gives CDR1 LGHDT, CDR2 YNNKEL (reference sequence). The CDR3 nucleotides read TGTGCCAGCAGCCAGTCCCGGACAGGGGACAAAAAACTGTTTTTT. Its protein is CASSQSRTGDKKLFF.

This clone was seen only once. The chain is built from TRBV28 and TRBJ2-3; TRBD2 might be the D (5 bases). CDR1 is MDHEN, CDR2 SYDVKM, per germline. The CDR3 runs 14 residues. Trimming removed 4 bases from V and 9 bases from J, with 17 bases in between. The CDR3 sequence is CASSYRRGSNTQYF. In DNA, the CDR3 is TGTGCCAGCAGTTATCGTCGGGGTTCTAACACGCAGTATTTT.

J is TRBJ1-4 and V is TRBV28; TRBD1 matches at 9 bases. There are 14 residues in the CDR3. The ends lost 5 bases at V and 7 bases at J; junction bases unmatched: 5. Germline CDR1 reads MDHEN; CDR2 reads SYDVKM. CDR3 nucleotide sequence: TGTGCCAGCAGTCTCACAGGGGGCGGTGAAAAACTGTTTTTT. It translates to CASSLTGGGEKLFF.

This chain uses TRBV27 with TRBJ2-3, with 7 bases that match TRBD2. Per germline, CDR1 MNHEY and CDR2 SMNVEV (reference sequence). CDR3 length equals 16 residues. Trimming at V came to 4 bases and at J to 0 bases, leaving 7 bases not matched to a gene. CDR3 sequence reads: CASSSWGGMSTDTQYF. The CDR3 DNA sequence: TGTGCCAGCAGTTCGTGGGGGGGGATGAGCACAGATACGCAGTATTTT.

This chain links TRBV25-1 with TRBJ1-4, with a tentative D call TRBD1 (6 bases). Germline V lookup: CDR1 MGHDK, CDR2 SYGVNS. This CDR3 is built from 13 residues. V shed 6 bases and J shed 5 bases, with 10 bases lying between them. The DNA for the CDR3 is TGTGCCAGCAGACAGGGCGAAAATGAAAAACTGTTTTTT. It translates to CASRQGENEKLFF. Full variable domain (rest looked up from reference TRBV25-1 and TRBJ1-4): EADIYQTPRYLVIGTGKKITLECSQTMGHDKMYWYQQDPGMELHLIHYSYGVNSTEKGDLSSESTVSRIRTEHFPLTLESARPSHTSQYLCASRQGENEKLFFGSGTQLSVL.

This clone has just one count. This rearrangement joins TRBV3-1 (or the pseudogene TRBV3-2) to TRBJ1-4, with 7 nucleotides matching TRBD1. Per the germline V gene, CDR1 is LGHDT and CDR2 is YNNKEL (reference sequence). The ends lost 4 bases at V and 7 bases at J; junction bases unmatched: 12. The CDR3 runs to 16 residues. In nucleotides, the CDR3 is TGTGCCAGCAGCCTTCGCGGGGCAGGGGGAAGTGAAAAACTGTTTTTT. Protein product: CASSLRGAGGSEKLFF.

This chain connects TRBV3-1 (or the pseudogene TRBV3-2) to TRBJ2-1; D perhaps matches TRBD2 (7 bases). Trimming took 7 bases from V and 8 from J, leaving 24 bases between them. There are 16 residues in the CDR3. From germline, CDR1 is LGHDT and CDR2 YNNKEL (reference sequence). Written as DNA, the CDR3 is TGTGCCAGCACCAAGGGGGTCGGGGGGCTCCTCGATGAGCAGTTCTTC. Its translation is CASTKGVGGLLDEQFF.

This clone came up once. The chain joins TRBV5-4 to TRBJ1-6, with D unclear. V was trimmed by 1 base and J by 5 bases, leaving 7 bases between them. The CDR3 length is 14 residues. CDR1 and CDR2 from the germline V gene are SGHNT and YYREEE (reference sequence). The CDR3 DNA is TGTGCCAGCAGCTTGACGAGGGATAATTCACCCCTCCACTTT. It encodes CASSLTRDNSPLHF. The complete variable domain, with remaining parts taken from reference TRBV5-4 and TRBJ1-6, reads ETGVTQSPTHLIKTRGQQVTLRCSSQSGHNTVSWYQQALGQGPQFIFQYYREEENGRGNFPPRFSGLQFPNYSSELNVNALELDDSALYLCASSLTRDNSPLHFGNGTRLTVT.

This chain connects TRBV19 to TRBJ2-5; a weak D match, TRBD2 (5 bases). CDR3 size: 16 residues. V lost 5 bases to trimming and J lost 1 base, with 17 bases between them. Germline V gene lookup returns CDR1 LNHDA and CDR2 SQIVND (reference sequence). The CDR3, as DNA: TGTGCCAGTAGTTTTGGGCCACGGAGGTCCCAAGAGACCCAGTACTTC. It encodes CASSFGPRRSQETQYF. Looking up the rest from reference TRBV19 and TRBJ2-5 gives the full variable domain: DGGITQSPKYLFRKEGQNVTLSCEQNLNHDAMYWYRQDPGQGLRLIYYSQIVNDFQKGDIAEGYSVSREKKESFPLTVTSAQKNPTAFYLCASSFGPRRSQETQYFGPGTRLLVL.

This clone was found a few times. The V gene is TRBV19, the J gene TRBJ1-3; TRBD1 matches at 7 bases. This CDR3 has 15 residues. J was trimmed by 2 bases and V by 5 bases; bases with no gene match: 6. Germline values: CDR1 LNHDA, CDR2 SQIVND (reference sequence). The CDR3 protein is CASSALQGTGNTIYF. CDR3 sequence (DNA): TGTGCCAGTAGTGCCCTACAGGGGACTGGAAACACCATATATTTT.

The chain has TRBV12-3 or TRBV12-4 and TRBJ1-1; no clear D. Trimming stripped 6 bases from V and 2 bases from J, with 10 bases between. The CDR3 is 13 residues long. The CDR3 DNA reads as TGTGCCAGCAGCCCTATACGTAACACTGAAGCTTTCTTT. This codes for CASSPIRNTEAFF.

The V call is TRBV7-2, the J call TRBJ1-1; D call uncertain. The V end was cut by 1 base, the J end by 4 bases, with 16 bases between. CDR1 and CDR2 (germline): SGHTA, FQGNSA. CDR3 length: 16 amino acids. The CDR3 bases are TGTGCCAGCAGCTTAGGGACCCTCGGAGGCCTCACTGAAGCTTTCTTT. It specifies CASSLGTLGGLTEAFF.

The chain is built from TRBV6-4 and TRBJ1-2; D might be TRBD1 (5 bases). Germline CDR1 is MRHNA and CDR2 is SNTAGT. This CDR3 contains 13 residues. The V end lost 8 bases, the J end lost 3 bases, and 13 bases lay between the germline ends. The CDR3 DNA reads as TGTGCCAGCCCCCGGACACCCTACTATGGCTACACCTTC. Translated: CASPRTPYYGYTF.